This T cell receptor beta chain was profiled in a study of blood T cells in healthy people across ages. Study-wide points: Significant beta diversity loss was already apparent by age roughly 44, declining roughly linearly. Long-lived donors exceeded aged donors in naive CD4+ cells and diversity.

Germline values: CDR1 DFQATT, CDR2 SNEGSKA (reference sequence). V shed 6 bases, J shed 9 bases, and the junction held 14 bases outside the gene matches. This CDR3 spans 14 amino acids. This clonotype was found many times. Its matching antigen is unknown. A sample-barcoded 5' primer and a J-beta primer mix were used in a second PCR of roughly 7 to 11 cycles. In TCRdb, the 5' RACE reads were re-called with MiXCR into one record per CDR3 protein. The table has more than 900,000 distinct CDR3 sequences, roughly 24% seen once. These records were also assigned to another study, of T cells of mothers and their children. That investigation notes: Overlap ran slightly, non-significantly higher for related than unrelated mother-child pairs. There were no persistent microchimeric T cell clones detected.

The sequenced sample was blood. The genes are TRBV20-1 and TRBJ2-1; TRBD2 agrees at 7 bases. The sequence was collected from a girl aged 2-15 years in good health. CDR3 region: CSARPGGSSVEQFF. CDR3 in DNA: TGCAGTGCCCGACCCGGCGGGAGTTCTGTTGAGCAGTTCTTC.